Below are 27 T cell receptor beta chains sequenced from a single sample in a study of shared clonotypes between healthy human individuals. Profiling relied on immunoSEQ multiplex PCR, and the TCRdb table lists in-frame clones only, not all of them. Of about 1.5 million clones detected, roughly 96% appear once; the ten largest clones hold more than 0.9%. The sequencing input was naive CD4+ T cells sorted from blood. Noted subset: CD45RA+ positively selected. Every receptor here comes from a man in his thirties or forties in good health.

The rearrangement joins TRBV19 to TRBJ2-7; D is tentatively TRBD1 or TRBD2 (5 bases each). CDR3 length: 12 residues. V lost 7 bases to trimming and J lost 2 bases, with 9 bases between them. In germline, CDR1 is LNHDA, CDR2 SQIVND (reference sequence). The CDR3 DNA follows: TGTGCCAGTAAGAGGGGACCCTACGAGCAGTACTTC. Translation gives CASKRGPYEQYF.

The V and J genes are TRBV27 and TRBJ2-2; D gene unclear. V lost 5 bases and J lost 3, with 19 bases in between. The CDR3 contains 17 residues. CDR1 and CDR2 from the germline V gene are MNHEY and SMNVEV (reference sequence). This CDR3 reads CASSMQVPTGYTGELFF. The CDR3, as DNA: TGTGCCAGCAGTATGCAAGTCCCAACCGGTTACACCGGGGAGCTGTTTTTT.

The DNA for the CDR3 is TGTGCCACGGCCCCAGGGGGTGGGACAGATACGCAGTATTTT. Its translation: CATAPGGGTDTQYF. The gene calls are TRBV10-3 and TRBJ2-3, with 7 nucleotides matching TRBD1. From germline, CDR1 is ENHRY and CDR2 SYGVKD. The CDR3 loop spans 14 amino acids. V dropped 10 bases and J dropped 3; count of bases not matched to a gene: 10.

The sample holds one count of this clone. The chain has TRBV18 and TRBJ1-2; 7 bases match TRBD1. Looked up from germline, CDR1 is KGHSH and CDR2 is LQKENI. V shed 5 bases, J shed 7 bases, and the junction held 10 bases outside the gene matches. The CDR3 totals 14 residues. In nucleotides, the CDR3 is TGTGCCAGCTCAACAGGCGACAGGGTATCTGGCTACACCTTC. This translates into CASSTGDRVSGYTF. The full variable domain, in which reference TRBV18 and TRBJ1-2 provide the parts outside the CDR3, is NAGVMQNPRHLVRRRGQEARLRCSPMKGHSHVYWYRQLPEEGLKFMVYLQKENIIDESGMPKERFSAEFPKEGPSILRIQQVVRGDSAAYFCASSTGDRVSGYTFGSGTRLTVV.

This chain uses TRBV27 with TRBJ2-7; 7 positions match TRBD1. CDR3 length: 15 amino acids. Germline values: CDR1 MNHEY, CDR2 SMNVEV (reference sequence). V lost 7 bases to trimming and J lost 6 bases; unmatched junction nucleotides: 15. The DNA for the CDR3 is TGTGCCAGCACCTACTCCGGGACAGTAAGTGGCGAGCAGTACTTC. Encoded protein: CASTYSGTVSGEQYF.

The V call is TRBV18, the J call TRBJ1-2, with D possibly TRBD1 on 6 matching bases. Germline V gene data show CDR1 as KGHSH and CDR2 as LQKENI. The CDR3 loop spans 13 amino acids. With 6 bases removed from V and 6 bases from J, the gap between germline ends came to 14 bases. CDR3 residues: CASSPTGRNGYTF. CDR3 bases: TGTGCCAGCTCTCCCACAGGGCGGAATGGCTACACCTTC.

The J gene is TRBJ2-7, the V gene TRBV18, with 9 bases fitting TRBD2. The J segment lost 0 bases and the V segment lost 2 bases, leaving 5 bases of the junction unmatched. Germline CDR1 is KGHSH and CDR2 is LQKENI. CDR3 length: 16 amino acids. The CDR3 reads CASSPELSGSSYEQYF. The DNA of the CDR3 is TGTGCCAGCTCACCAGAGCTTAGCGGGAGCTCCTACGAGCAGTACTTC.

This clone was seen a handful of times. This same CDR3 is encoded by further DNA sequences in the sample. The rearrangement joins TRBV11-3 to TRBJ2-1, with D perhaps TRBD2 (5 bases). The CDR3 contains 15 residues. Germline CDR1 is SGHNT and CDR2 is YENEEA. Trimming shortened V by 1 base and J by 0 bases, and 7 bases separated the two germline ends. Here the CDR3 reads CASSLGRSSYNEQFF. DNA for the CDR3: TGTGCCAGCAGCTTAGGGAGGAGCTCCTACAATGAGCAGTTCTTC.

Written as DNA, the CDR3 is TGTGCCAGCAGCCTTACGGGTACGCAGTATTTT. Translation: CASSLTGTQYF. This chain uses TRBV5-4 with TRBJ2-3; D call uncertain. The germline CDR1 and CDR2 sequences are SGHNT and YYREEE (reference sequence). The CDR3 length is 11 residues. The V end lost 4 bases, the J end lost 8 bases, and 8 bases lay between the germline ends.

This sequence joins TRBV7-2 and TRBJ2-7; D tentatively fits TRBD1 or TRBD2 (5 bases each). The V end lost 4 bases, the J end lost 2 bases, and 12 bases lay between the germline ends. Per the germline V gene, CDR1 is SGHTA and CDR2 is FQGNSA. The CDR3 is 14 residues long. The CDR3 region is CASSSGTVAYEQYF. Here the CDR3 DNA reads TGTGCCAGCAGCTCCGGGACGGTGGCCTACGAGCAGTACTTC.

This rearrangement joins TRBV18 to TRBJ2-7, with D perhaps TRBD1 (5 bases). V lost 2 bases and J 3 bases, leaving 14 bases between the germline ends. The germline V gene encodes CDR1 KGHSH and CDR2 LQKENI. CDR3 length: 15 amino acids. CDR3 in DNA: TGTGCCAGCTCACCAGAAGGGGTGAGGAGCTACGAGCAGTACTTC. Protein sequence: CASSPEGVRSYEQYF. Based on the CDR3 plus reference TRBV18 and TRBJ2-7, the full variable domain is NAGVMQNPRHLVRRRGQEARLRCSPMKGHSHVYWYRQLPEEGLKFMVYLQKENIIDESGMPKERFSAEFPKEGPSILRIQQVVRGDSAAYFCASSPEGVRSYEQYFGPGTRLTVT.

The chain has TRBV6-5 and TRBJ1-2; tentative D call: TRBD1 (5 bases). The V end was cut by 5 bases, the J end by 8 bases, with 15 bases between. Per the germline V gene, CDR1 is MNHEY and CDR2 is SVGAGI. The CDR3 loop spans 13 amino acids. The CDR3 protein is CASSRKVGDGYTF. The CDR3 DNA reads as TGTGCCAGCAGTCGAAAGGTTGGGGACGGCTACACCTTC.

The J gene is TRBJ2-3, the V gene TRBV20-1; D unclear. This CDR3 is 11 amino acids long. Germline CDR1 DFQATT, CDR2 SNEGSKA (reference sequence). The V end was cut by 7 bases, the J end by 6 bases, with 11 bases between. The CDR3 region has the DNA TGCAGTGAAAAATCTGCGGATACGCAGTATTTT. Translated, it gives CSEKSADTQYF.

V usage is TRBV2 and J usage is TRBJ2-7; weak D call: TRBD1 (5 bases). Per germline, CDR1 SNHLY and CDR2 FYNNEI. This CDR3 region has 13 residues. V shed 6 bases and J shed 3 bases, with 12 bases lying between them. The CDR3 sequence is CASSPDIYYEQYF. The CDR3 DNA follows: TGTGCCAGCAGCCCGGACATTTACTACGAGCAGTACTTC. Full variable domain (outside the CDR3, taken from reference TRBV2 and TRBJ2-7): EPEVTQTPSHQVTQMGQEVILRCVPISNHLYFYWYRQILGQKVEFLVSFYNNEISEKSEIFDDQFSVERPDGSNFTLKIRSTKLEDSAMYFCASSPDIYYEQYFGPGTRLTVT.

The chain couples TRBV5-6 to TRBJ1-5, with D tentatively TRBD1 (5 bases). Germline V lookup: CDR1 SGHDT, CDR2 YYEEEE. This CDR3 is 13 amino acids long. The V gene lost 4 bases and the J gene lost 6 bases, with 11 bases spanning the gap. The CDR3 sequence is CASSPRGVQPQHF. The CDR3 bases are TGTGCCAGCAGCCCTCGGGGGGTTCAGCCCCAGCATTTT.

The gene calls are TRBV5-5 and TRBJ2-3; D gene ambiguous. The CDR3 runs to 15 residues. In germline, CDR1 is SGHKS, CDR2 YYEKEE (reference sequence). V lost 4 bases to trimming and J lost 2 bases, with 14 bases between them. This chain's CDR3 is CASSLGPLNTDTQYF. CDR3 nucleotide sequence: TGTGCCAGCAGCCTAGGACCTCTTAACACAGATACGCAGTATTTT.

The rearrangement joins TRBV4-1 to TRBJ2-7, with no clear D. The CDR3 consists of 15 residues. The germline V and J ends were trimmed by 0 bases and 2 bases, with 11 bases remaining between them. The V gene's germline CDR1 is MGHRA and CDR2 YSYEKL. The CDR3 here is CASSQDLGSTYEQYF. The CDR3 DNA reads TGCGCCAGCAGCCAAGATCTAGGGTCCACCTACGAGCAGTACTTC.

The chain has TRBV6-1 and TRBJ2-1; the D gene is possibly TRBD2 (7 bases). Between the trimmed V and J ends, which lost 10 bases and 6 bases, there was a span of 19 bases. The CDR3 runs to 14 residues. Germline V lookup: CDR1 MNHNS, CDR2 SASEGT. The chain's CDR3 is CATGGGDNPNEQFF. As DNA, the CDR3 is TGTGCCACCGGAGGGGGGGACAACCCCAATGAGCAGTTCTTC.

CDR3 sequence (DNA): TGTGCCAGTAGTATACTCCCCGGGGCGACGATCACAGATACGCAGTATTTT. Its protein product is CASSILPGATITDTQYF. The J gene is TRBJ2-3, the V gene TRBV19; D tentatively reads TRBD1 or TRBD2 (5 bases each). The ends were cut back, 2 bases at V and 2 bases at J, with 17 bases in the middle. The CDR3 spans 17 residues. Germline CDR1 is LNHDA and CDR2 is SQIVND (reference sequence). The variable domain in full, completed from reference TRBV19 and TRBJ2-3, reads DGGITQSPKYLFRKEGQNVTLSCEQNLNHDAMYWYRQDPGQGLRLIYYSQIVNDFQKGDIAEGYSVSREKKESFPLTVTSAQKNPTAFYLCASSILPGATITDTQYFGPGTRLTVL.

The chain is built from TRBV19 and TRBJ2-3; 9 nucleotides line up with TRBD2. V shed 3 bases and J 8 bases; nucleotides not matched to a gene: 9. Germline-derived CDR1 and CDR2 are LNHDA and SQIVND (reference sequence). This CDR3 is built from 15 residues. CDR3 amino acids: CASSIGQREEGTQYF. Written as DNA, the CDR3 is TGTGCCAGTAGTATTGGTCAGCGGGAGGAAGGTACGCAGTATTTT.

The chain links TRBV18 to TRBJ2-7, with 10 positions matching TRBD2. The length of the CDR3 is 15 residues. Germline loops: CDR1 KGHSH, CDR2 LQKENI. The J segment lost 0 bases and the V segment lost 5 bases, leaving 4 bases of the junction unmatched. CDR3 DNA sequence: TGTGCCAGCTCAGGTACTAGCGGGACCTCCTACGAGCAGTACTTC. Its protein product is CASSGTSGTSYEQYF.

The chain carries TRBV10-3 and TRBJ2-7; D unresolved. Germline V gene sequence: CDR1 ENHRY, CDR2 SYGVKD. The CDR3 has 13 residues. Trimming removed 4 bases at V and 0 bases at J, with 7 bases between. Written as DNA, the CDR3 is TGTGCCATCAGTGGCAGGAGCTCCTACGAGCAGTACTTC. Its protein product is CAISGRSSYEQYF.

The chain carries TRBV4-1 and TRBJ2-1; the D gene is possibly TRBD1 (5 bases). The CDR3 length is 16 residues. V gave up 0 bases and J gave up 4 bases, with 13 bases separating them. CDR1 MGHRA and CDR2 YSYEKL come from the germline V gene. CDR3 amino acids: CASSQDPTGRYNEQFF. The CDR3 DNA sequence: TGCGCCAGCAGCCAAGATCCTACAGGACGATACAATGAGCAGTTCTTC.

The chain couples TRBV19 to TRBJ2-7, with a weak D call TRBD1 (5 bases). Trimming took 3 bases from V and 0 from J, leaving 15 bases between them. This CDR3 region has 16 residues. Per the germline V gene, CDR1 is LNHDA and CDR2 is SQIVND (reference sequence). CDR3 region: CASSIGQGLNSYEQYF. The CDR3 DNA reads TGTGCCAGTAGTATTGGTCAGGGCCTAAACTCCTACGAGCAGTACTTC.

The count of this clone is one. The chain uses TRBV7-9 and TRBJ2-3, with 8 bases fitting TRBD2. Germline loops: CDR1 SEHNR, CDR2 FQNEAQ (reference sequence). Trimming at V came to 5 bases and at J to 12 bases, leaving 7 bases not matched to a gene. The CDR3 is made up of 12 amino acids. CDR3 loop: CASSQLAARQYF. CDR3 sequence (DNA): TGTGCCAGCAGCCAACTAGCGGCTCGTCAGTATTTT.

The gene calls are TRBV5-1 and TRBJ2-3, with 11 bases identical to TRBD2. The CDR3 sequence is 20 residues long. V lost 1 base to trimming and J lost 2 bases; unmatched junction nucleotides: 15. Germline CDR1 and CDR2: SGHRS and YFSETQ. The CDR3 coding sequence is TGCGCCAGCAGCTTGCGAGGGACAGTACCGGGACTAGCGGACACAGATACGCAGTATTTT. It translates to CASSLRGTVPGLADTDTQYF.

A remark on this clone: Other DNA sequences of this sample code for an identical CDR3. J is TRBJ2-7 and V is TRBV9; 7 nucleotides line up with TRBD2. This CDR3 region has 14 residues. Germline loops: CDR1 SGDLS, CDR2 YYNGEE. The J segment lost 3 bases and the V segment lost 0 bases, leaving 3 bases of the junction unmatched. This CDR3 is CASSVAPSGYEQYF. The CDR3 DNA follows: TGTGCCAGCAGCGTAGCGCCTAGCGGCTACGAGCAGTACTTC. The complete variable domain, with remaining parts taken from reference TRBV9 and TRBJ2-7, reads DSGVTQTPKHLITATGQRVTLRCSPRSGDLSVYWYQQSLDQGLQFLIQYYNGEERAKGNILERFSAQQFPDLHSELNLSSLELGDSALYFCASSVAPSGYEQYFGPGTRLTVT.